A selection of T cell receptor beta chains follows, all from one sample in a study of response to subunit inactivated influenza vaccine. TCRdb used MiXCR to reprocess the RT-PCR reads, holding one entry per CDR3 protein. The sample lists 650,000 to 800,000 distinct CDR3 sequences, about 15% occurring once. The source material was PBMCs from blood, sampled approximately 15 days before vaccination. All receptors come from a man aged 50-60 years who received an inactivated influenza vaccine. Both conserved end residues are part of each CDR3. A D gene is named only where the DNA matches it firmly. Only part of the rows carry a size: once, few, many, or a class if the clone is expanded.

>TRBV20-1|TRBJ2-1|-|-
CSARQGSNNEQFF
TGCAGTGCTAGACAGGGTTCCAACAATGAGCAGTTCTTC
>TRBV2|TRBJ2-1|TRBD1|-
CASTIVGTGDWNEQFF
TGTGCCAGCACCATTGTGGGGACAGGGGACTGGAATGAGCAGTTCTTC
>TRBV20-1|TRBJ1-6|-|few
CSASAAEGNSPLHF
TGCAGTGCTAGTGCGGCGGAGGGAAATTCACCCCTCCACTTT
>TRBV20-1|TRBJ2-3|TRBD1|few
CSAARQGFTDTQYF
TGCAGTGCTGCGAGACAGGGATTCACAGATACGCAGTATTTT
>TRBV21-1|TRBJ1-2|-|-
CASSNPGPPPVNYGYTF
TGTGCCAGCAGCAACCCGGGACCGCCACCGGTCAACTATGGCTACACCTTC
>TRBV5-1|TRBJ1-6|-|many
CASSLGGLNSPLHF
TGCGCCAGCAGCTTGGGGGGACTTAATTCACCCCTCCACTTT
>TRBV29-1|TRBJ2-7|-|-
CSVGSLNSYEQYF
TGCAGCGTTGGGTCCCTGAACTCCTACGAGCAGTACTTC
>TRBV27|TRBJ2-7|-|few
CASTPGGEVSYEQYF
TGTGCCAGCACCCCGGGTGGGGAGGTCTCCTACGAGCAGTACTTC
>TRBV4-1|TRBJ2-4|-|few
CASSLREGRGAFKNIQYF
TGCGCCAGCAGCCTCCGTGAAGGGAGAGGAGCCTTCAAAAACATTCAGTACTTC
>TRBV27|TRBJ2-2|-|many
CASKGSTGDTGELFF
TGTGCCAGCAAGGGGTCGACAGGAGACACCGGGGAGCTGTTTTTT
>TRBV7-2|TRBJ2-7|-|-
CASSLRDWHEQYF
TGTGCCAGCAGCTTGCGGGACTGGCACGAGCAGTACTTC
>TRBV5-1|TRBJ2-5|TRBD2|-
CASSPSGIEETQYF
TGCGCCAGCAGCCCGAGCGGGATAGAGGAGACCCAGTACTTC
>TRBV28|TRBJ1-2|-|many
CASTLSGGGGYTF
TGTGCCAGCACCCTGAGCGGGGGGGGCGGCTACACCTTC
>TRBV11-2|TRBJ2-6|-|-
CASSLGRARGVPERLSGANVLTF
TGTGCCAGCAGCTTAGGTCGGGCCAGGGGGGTACCTGAAAGGCTCTCTGGGGCCAACGTCCTGACTTTC
>TRBV29-1|TRBJ2-3|-|few
CSVEAFPGPDTQYF
TGCAGCGTTGAAGCATTTCCGGGTCCAGATACGCAGTATTTT
>TRBV7-9|TRBJ1-2|-|-
CASMQWAGYGYTF
TGTGCCAGCATGCAGTGGGCAGGCTATGGCTACACCTTC